Below are 25 T cell receptor beta chains sequenced from a single sample in a study of blood T cells in healthy people across ages. Through a sample-barcoded 5' primer and a J-beta primer mix, a second PCR was run for roughly 6 to 11 cycles. TCRdb reprocessed the 5' RACE reads via MiXCR and lists one record per CDR3 protein. The sample lists roughly 730,000 distinct CDR3 sequences; more than 55% were seen once. Material for sequencing was blood. The receptors originated from a middle-aged man in good health.

The rearrangement links TRBV18 to TRBJ2-1; D not certain. The CDR3 consists of 14 residues. Trimming shortened V by 1 base and J by 5 bases, and 9 bases separated the two germline ends. Germline V lookup: CDR1 KGHSH, CDR2 LQKENI. This chain's CDR3 is CASSPRPGHNEQFF. The DNA for the CDR3 is TGTGCCAGCTCACCACGCCCCGGCCACAATGAGCAGTTCTTC. The full variable domain, its missing parts supplied by reference TRBV18 and TRBJ2-1, is NAGVMQNPRHLVRRRGQEARLRCSPMKGHSHVYWYRQLPEEGLKFMVYLQKENIIDESGMPKERFSAEFPKEGPSILRIQQVVRGDSAAYFCASSPRPGHNEQFFGPGTRLTVL.

This clonotype was detected only a few times. V is TRBV11-1 and J is TRBJ2-5; a possible D gene is TRBD2 (5 bases). Germline V lookup: CDR1 SGHAT, CDR2 FQDESV (reference sequence). V was cut by 2 bases and J by 0 bases, with 10 bases left in between. This CDR3 has 15 residues. The CDR3, as DNA: TGTGCCAGCAGCTTACAAGCGGCGTACCAAGAGACCCAGTACTTC. Its protein product is CASSLQAAYQETQYF.

The chain joins TRBV20-1 to TRBJ2-7, with TRBD2 matching 8 bases. With 3 bases clipped from V and 0 bases from J, the junction kept 7 bases outside the gene matches. Germline-derived CDR1 and CDR2 are DFQATT and SNEGSKA (reference sequence). The CDR3 loop spans 15 amino acids. DNA of the CDR3: TGCAGTGCTAGCCTCGGTAGCGGGGACTCCTACGAGCAGTACTTC. Amino acids: CSASLGSGDSYEQYF.

This clonotype has a single count. The chain employs TRBV3-1 and TRBJ2-1, with a tentative D call TRBD2 (6 bases). V was shortened by 4 bases and J by 9 bases, with 16 bases between the two germline ends. Germline loops: CDR1 LGHDT, CDR2 YNNKEL (reference sequence). This CDR3 is built from 14 residues. In nucleotides, the CDR3 is TGTGCCAGCAGCCTTTTAACTAGCTGGGGTGAGCAGTTCTTC. Translated: CASSLLTSWGEQFF.

The rearrangement joins TRBV6-5 to TRBJ1-1; a weak D match, TRBD1 (5 bases). CDR3 length: 13 residues. Trimming shortened V by 5 bases and J by 5 bases, and 12 bases separated the two germline ends. Germline CDR1 is MNHEY and CDR2 is SVGAGI. Written as DNA, the CDR3 is TGTGCCAGCAGTCACGAGGAGGGGACTGAAGCTTTCTTT. Translating gives CASSHEEGTEAFF.

The chain links TRBV7-2 to TRBJ2-5; D uncertain. CDR3 length equals 15 residues. Germline values: CDR1 SGHTA, CDR2 FQGNSA. V was shortened by 5 bases and J by 4 bases, with 17 bases between the two germline ends. CDR3 coding DNA: TGTGCCAGCAGCCTCCCCCTACTATCCGCAGAGACCCAGTACTTC. It specifies CASSLPLLSAETQYF.

This clonotype was seen more than once but under ten times. This chain uses TRBV3-1 with TRBJ2-5; 9 positions agree with TRBD2. The CDR3 totals 15 residues. The J segment lost 11 bases and the V segment lost 6 bases, leaving 16 bases of the junction unmatched. Germline-derived CDR1 and CDR2 are LGHDT and YNNKEL (reference sequence). The CDR3 DNA is TGTGCCAGCAGGGAGCTAGCGGGACCCTACAATGAGCAGTACTTC. Residues: CASRELAGPYNEQYF.

The V gene is TRBV6-6, the J gene TRBJ2-6, with a possible D match to TRBD2 (5 bases). Per the germline V gene, CDR1 is MNHNY and CDR2 is SVGAGI (reference sequence). The V end was cut by 3 bases, the J end by 3 bases, with 9 bases between. This CDR3 contains 15 residues. CDR3 in amino acids: CASSYLGVGANVLTF. CDR3 coding DNA: TGTGCCAGCAGTTATCTGGGAGTTGGGGCCAACGTCCTGACTTTC.

This chain connects TRBV25-1 to TRBJ1-6; no clear D gene. CDR1 and CDR2 (germline): MGHDK, SYGVNS. V was cut by 7 bases and J by 7 bases, with 8 bases left in between. CDR3 size: 12 residues. CDR3 in DNA: TGTGCCAGCAAGGAGGTCAATTCACCCCTCCACTTT. This encodes CASKEVNSPLHF.

The chain uses TRBV20-1 and TRBJ1-6, with 10 nucleotides matching TRBD1. Trimming at V came to 0 bases and at J to 3 bases, leaving 5 bases not matched to a gene. The CDR3 is 17 amino acids. In germline, CDR1 is DFQATT, CDR2 SNEGSKA (reference sequence). The CDR3 here is CSARDSGTGDYNSPLHF. CDR3 nucleotides: TGCAGTGCTAGAGATTCCGGGACAGGGGACTATAATTCACCCCTCCACTTT.

The V gene is TRBV20-1, the J gene TRBJ2-4, with D possibly being TRBD1 or TRBD2 (5 bases each). The end of the DNA aligns better with TRBJ2-5, so the J call may be wrong. Germline V CDR1 and CDR2: DFQATT, SNEGSKA (reference sequence). The CDR3 has 12 amino acids. This CDR3 is CSAEGSRETQYF. CDR3 DNA: TGCAGTGCTGAGGGGAGTAGGGAGACCCAGTACTTC.

The rearrangement joins TRBV6-4 to TRBJ1-5; D might be TRBD1 (5 bases). Germline V gives CDR1 MRHNA, CDR2 SNTAGT. The CDR3 consists of 15 residues. Trimming cost V 6 bases and J 3 bases, with 15 bases left between them. Written as DNA, the CDR3 is TGTGCCAGCAGCCATCTCGACAGCCTCAATCAGCCCCAGCATTTT. This sequence encodes CASSHLDSLNQPQHF.

The J gene is TRBJ1-1, the V gene TRBV11-2; D may be TRBD1 (5 bases). The CDR3 is made up of 14 amino acids. Germline V CDR1 and CDR2: SGHAT, FQNNGV. Trimming took off 4 bases at V and 2 bases at J, with 11 bases between the two ends. Here the CDR3 DNA reads TGTGCCAGCAGCTACCCGGGGCGCAACACTGAAGCTTTCTTT. Translation: CASSYPGRNTEAFF.

This clonotype has just a few counts. The rearrangement links TRBV6-5 to TRBJ2-6, with 8 bases fitting TRBD2. CDR3 length equals 18 residues. The germline V gene encodes CDR1 MNHEY and CDR2 SVGAGI. Trimming at V came to 2 bases and at J to 3 bases, leaving 9 bases not matched to a gene. The CDR3 sequence: CASSYRSGRASGANVLTF. The DNA for the CDR3 is TGTGCCAGCAGTTACAGGTCCGGGAGGGCCAGTGGGGCCAACGTCCTGACTTTC.

This chain joins TRBV20-1 and TRBJ1-5, with D maybe TRBD1 (5 bases). The CDR3 is made up of 15 amino acids. V was cut by 5 bases and J by 0 bases, with 14 bases left in between. CDR1 and CDR2 (germline): DFQATT, SNEGSKA (reference sequence). CDR3 in amino acids: CSAVDRAHSNQPQHF. CDR3 sequence (DNA): TGCAGTGCTGTAGACAGAGCCCATAGCAATCAGCCCCAGCATTTT.

CDR3 region: CASSDDRHEQYF. CDR3 in DNA: TGTGCCAGCAGCGATGACAGGCACGAGCAGTACTTC. The chain uses TRBV12-3 or TRBV12-4 and TRBJ2-7; possibly TRBD1 for D (6 bases). CDR3 size: 12 residues. V was clipped by 6 bases and J by 5 bases, with 11 bases between them.

Only a few counts were recorded for this clonotype. The chain recombines TRBV28 with TRBJ2-4; a possible D gene is TRBD2 (5 bases). Germline assignment: CDR1 MDHEN and CDR2 SYDVKM. The CDR3 spans 15 residues. With 4 bases removed from V and 9 bases from J, the gap between germline ends came to 19 bases. CDR3 bases: TGTGCCAGCAGTTCCCCTCTTGGGAGAGTAGTCATTCAGTACTTC. This encodes CASSSPLGRVVIQYF.

The chain couples TRBV25-1 to TRBJ2-7; 9 bases are a match to TRBD1. Trimming at V came to 2 bases and at J to 3 bases, leaving 11 bases not matched to a gene. CDR3 length equals 17 residues. Germline CDR1 and CDR2: MGHDK and SYGVNS. The CDR3 region has the DNA TGTGCCAGCAGTGAAGCCCCGCCGGGACAGGGCCTCTACGAGCAGTACTTC. This codes for CASSEAPPGQGLYEQYF.

A single count supports this clonotype. The junction and the germline gene differ at one end; a read error may be behind it. The genes are TRBV15 and TRBJ1-6; maybe TRBD1 (6 bases). Per germline, CDR1 LNHNV and CDR2 YYDKDF (reference sequence). The CDR3 length is 16 residues. CDR3 bases: TGTGCCACCAGAAAAACAGGGAGCTCCTATAATCCACCCCTCCACTTT. It codes for CATRKTGSSYNPPLHF.

The chain couples TRBV3-1 to TRBJ1-5; no definite D call. This CDR3 comprises 16 residues. The germline V gene has CDR1 LGHDT and CDR2 YNNKEL (reference sequence). Trimming left V 4 bases short and J 4 bases short, with 17 bases between. The CDR3 DNA follows: TGTGCCAGCAGCCCACGGACGGGCCGGGATAATCAGCCCCAGCATTTT. Amino acid sequence: CASSPRTGRDNQPQHF.

The genes are TRBV27 and TRBJ1-2; D is possibly TRBD1 (6 bases). CDR1 is MNHEY, CDR2 SMNVEV, per germline (reference sequence). The CDR3 extends over 15 amino acids. V was trimmed by 5 bases and J by 0 bases, leaving 13 bases between them. CDR3 in amino acids: CASSQINRANYGYTF. The CDR3 DNA follows: TGTGCCAGCAGTCAAATTAACAGGGCTAACTATGGCTACACCTTC.

This clonotype showed up just a few times. This sequence joins TRBV29-1 and TRBJ1-1; 10 bases are a match to TRBD1. After removal of 7 bases from V and 10 bases from J, the junction contained 12 bases not matched to a gene. Germline CDR1 is SQVTM and CDR2 is ANQGSEA. The CDR3 extends over 13 amino acids. DNA for the CDR3: TGCAGCGGTGCGACAGGGGGCAACAAGAGAGCTTTCTTT. The encoded protein is CSGATGGNKRAFF.

The genes are TRBV27 and TRBJ2-2; D unresolved. The CDR3 loop spans 15 amino acids. Germline V gene lookup returns CDR1 MNHEY and CDR2 SMNVEV (reference sequence). V was cut by 3 bases and J by 0 bases, with 8 bases left in between. CDR3 residues: CASSFPGANTGELFF. The CDR3 bases are TGTGCCAGCAGTTTTCCGGGTGCGAACACCGGGGAGCTGTTTTTT.

J is TRBJ2-1 and V is TRBV20-1, with 8 bases lining up with TRBD1. The CDR3 totals 14 residues. Germline CDR1 DFQATT, CDR2 SNEGSKA (reference sequence). V trimming: 6 bases; J trimming: 7 bases; junction bases outside the gene matches: 11. For the CDR3, the DNA is TGCAGTGCCCCATCCTTCCAGGGGGCAAATGAGCAGTTCTTC. Protein product: CSAPSFQGANEQFF.

CDR3 protein: CASSSTPGRRTYNEQFF. In nucleotides, the CDR3 is TGTGCCAGCAGCTCCACCCCGGGACGGAGAACCTACAATGAGCAGTTCTTC. The chain combines TRBV25-1 with TRBJ2-1; D assignment may be TRBD1 or TRBD2 (5 bases each). CDR3 length: 17 amino acids. Between the trimmed V and J ends, which lost 6 bases and 2 bases, there was a span of 20 bases. In germline, CDR1 is MGHDK, CDR2 SYGVNS.